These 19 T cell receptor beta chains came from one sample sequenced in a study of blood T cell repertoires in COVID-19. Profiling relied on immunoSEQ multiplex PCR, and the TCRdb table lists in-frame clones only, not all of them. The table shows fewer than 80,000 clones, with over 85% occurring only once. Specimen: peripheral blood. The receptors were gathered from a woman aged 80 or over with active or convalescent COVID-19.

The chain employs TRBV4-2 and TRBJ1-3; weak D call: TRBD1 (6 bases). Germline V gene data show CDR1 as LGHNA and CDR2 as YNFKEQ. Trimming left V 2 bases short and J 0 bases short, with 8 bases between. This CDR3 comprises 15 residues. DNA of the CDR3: TGTGCCAGCAGCCAAAACAGGGTCTCTGGAAACACCATATATTTT. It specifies CASSQNRVSGNTIYF.

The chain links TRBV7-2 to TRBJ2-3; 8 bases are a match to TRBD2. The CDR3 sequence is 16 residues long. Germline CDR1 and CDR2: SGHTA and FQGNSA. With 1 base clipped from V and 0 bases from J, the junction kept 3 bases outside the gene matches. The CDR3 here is CASSLVGGGSTDTQYF. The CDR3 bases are TGTGCCAGCAGCTTAGTAGGCGGGGGGAGCACAGATACGCAGTATTTT.

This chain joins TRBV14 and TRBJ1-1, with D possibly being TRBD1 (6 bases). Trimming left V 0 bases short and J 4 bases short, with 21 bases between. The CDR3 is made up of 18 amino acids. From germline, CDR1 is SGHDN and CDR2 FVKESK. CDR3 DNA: TGTGCCAGCAGCCAAGAAAGGCTCGGGGGGCCGCTCCCCACTGAAGCTTTCTTT. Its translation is CASSQERLGGPLPTEAFF.

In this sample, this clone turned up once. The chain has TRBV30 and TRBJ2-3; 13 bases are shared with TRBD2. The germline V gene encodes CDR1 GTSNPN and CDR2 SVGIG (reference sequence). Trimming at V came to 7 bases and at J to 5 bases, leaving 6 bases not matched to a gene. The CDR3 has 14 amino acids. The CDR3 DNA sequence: TGTGCCTTCGGACTAGCGGGGGAGAGAGATACGCAGTATTTT. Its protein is CAFGLAGERDTQYF.

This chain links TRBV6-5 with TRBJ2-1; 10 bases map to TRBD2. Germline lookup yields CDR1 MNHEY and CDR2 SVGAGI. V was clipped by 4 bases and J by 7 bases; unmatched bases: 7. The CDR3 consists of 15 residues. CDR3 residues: CASSWGLALGNEQFF. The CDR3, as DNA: TGTGCCAGCAGTTGGGGACTAGCGCTGGGGAATGAGCAGTTCTTC.

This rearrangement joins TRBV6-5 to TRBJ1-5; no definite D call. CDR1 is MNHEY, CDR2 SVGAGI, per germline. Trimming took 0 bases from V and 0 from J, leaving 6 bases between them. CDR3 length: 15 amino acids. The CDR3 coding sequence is TGTGCCAGCAGTTACTCATGGCCTAGCAATCAGCCCCAGCATTTT. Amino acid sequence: CASSYSWPSNQPQHF.

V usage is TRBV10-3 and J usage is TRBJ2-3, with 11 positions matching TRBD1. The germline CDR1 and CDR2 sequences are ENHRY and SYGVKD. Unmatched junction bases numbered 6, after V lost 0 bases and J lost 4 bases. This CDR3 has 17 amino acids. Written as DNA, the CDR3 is TGTGCCATCAGTGAGTCGTCGGGGGGACAGGGGGCAGATACGCAGTATTTT. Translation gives CAISESSGGQGADTQYF.

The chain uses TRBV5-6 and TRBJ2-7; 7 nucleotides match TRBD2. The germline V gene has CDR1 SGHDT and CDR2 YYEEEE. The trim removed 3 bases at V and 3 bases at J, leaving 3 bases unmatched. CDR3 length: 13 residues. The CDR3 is CASSWEGSYEQYF. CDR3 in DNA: TGTGCCAGCAGCTGGGAGGGCAGCTACGAGCAGTACTTC. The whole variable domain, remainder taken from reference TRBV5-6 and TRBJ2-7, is DAGVTQSPTHLIKTRGQQVTLRCSPKSGHDTVSWYQQALGQGPQFIFQYYEEEERQRGNFPDRFSGHQFPNYSSELNVNALLLGDSALYLCASSWEGSYEQYFGPGTRLTVT.

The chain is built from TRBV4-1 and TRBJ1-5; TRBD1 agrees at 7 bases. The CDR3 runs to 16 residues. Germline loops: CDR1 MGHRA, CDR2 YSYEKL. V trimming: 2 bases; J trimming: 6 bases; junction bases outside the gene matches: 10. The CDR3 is CASSQPRRQGGQPQHF. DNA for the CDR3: TGCGCCAGCAGCCAACCCAGGCGGCAGGGGGGTCAGCCCCAGCATTTT.

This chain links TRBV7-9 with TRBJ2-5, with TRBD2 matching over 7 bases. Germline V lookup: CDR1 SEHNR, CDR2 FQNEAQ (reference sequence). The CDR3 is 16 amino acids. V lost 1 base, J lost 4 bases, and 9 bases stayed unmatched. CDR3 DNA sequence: TGTGCCAGCAGCTTAGGCCCGCGGGGGACCCGAGAGACCCAGTACTTC. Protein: CASSLGPRGTRETQYF.

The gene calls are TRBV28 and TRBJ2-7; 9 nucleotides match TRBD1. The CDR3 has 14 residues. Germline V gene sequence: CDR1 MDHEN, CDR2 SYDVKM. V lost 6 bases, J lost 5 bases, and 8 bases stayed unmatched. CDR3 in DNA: TGTGCCAGCAGGTTACAGGGGGCGGGGAACGAGCAGTACTTC. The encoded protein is CASRLQGAGNEQYF. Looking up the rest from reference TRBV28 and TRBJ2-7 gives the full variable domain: DVKVTQSSRYLVKRTGEKVFLECVQDMDHENMFWYRQDPGLGLRLIYFSYDVKMKEKGDIPEGYSVSREKKERFSLILESASTNQTSMYLCASRLQGAGNEQYFGPGTRLTVT.

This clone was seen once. CDR3 DNA: TGTGCCAGCACGCGAGGTGGCAACACTGAAGCTTTCTTT. Protein: CASTRGGNTEAFF. The chain combines TRBV28 with TRBJ1-1; D not certain. CDR3 size: 13 residues. CDR1 and CDR2 from the germline V gene are MDHEN and SYDVKM. The V end was cut by 7 bases, the J end by 2 bases, with 11 bases between.

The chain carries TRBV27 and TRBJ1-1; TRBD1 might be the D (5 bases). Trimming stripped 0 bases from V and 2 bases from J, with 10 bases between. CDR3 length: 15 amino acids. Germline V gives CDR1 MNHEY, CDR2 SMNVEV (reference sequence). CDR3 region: CASSLSGRVNTEAFF. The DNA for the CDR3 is TGTGCCAGCAGTTTATCCGGCAGGGTTAACACTGAAGCTTTCTTT.

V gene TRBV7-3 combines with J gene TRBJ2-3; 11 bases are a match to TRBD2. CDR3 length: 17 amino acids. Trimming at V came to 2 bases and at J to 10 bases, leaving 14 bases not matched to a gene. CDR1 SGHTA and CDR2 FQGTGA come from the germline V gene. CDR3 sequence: CASSLGLAGGPSPAQYF. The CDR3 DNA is TGTGCCAGCAGCTTAGGCCTAGCGGGGGGACCCTCCCCGGCGCAGTATTTT.

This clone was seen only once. The CDR3 sequence: CASRSFRDSNYGYTF. In DNA, the CDR3 is TGTGCCAGCAGATCTTTCCGGGATTCCAACTATGGCTACACCTTC. The gene calls are TRBV11-2 and TRBJ1-2; D gene uncertain. Germline lookup yields CDR1 SGHAT and CDR2 FQNNGV. V shed 6 bases and J shed 2 bases, with 16 bases lying between them. The CDR3 is made up of 15 amino acids.

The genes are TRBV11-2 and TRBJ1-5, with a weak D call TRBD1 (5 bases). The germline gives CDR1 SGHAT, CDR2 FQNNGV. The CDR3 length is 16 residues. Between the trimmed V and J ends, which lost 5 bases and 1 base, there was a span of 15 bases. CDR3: CASSRGGGESNQPQHF. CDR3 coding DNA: TGTGCCAGCAGCCGTGGGGGAGGGGAGAGCAATCAGCCCCAGCATTTT.

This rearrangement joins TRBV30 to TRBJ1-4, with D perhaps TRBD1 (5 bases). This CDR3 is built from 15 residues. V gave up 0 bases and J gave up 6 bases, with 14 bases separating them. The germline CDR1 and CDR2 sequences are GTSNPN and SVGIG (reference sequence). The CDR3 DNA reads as TGTGCCTGGAGTGTACAGGACGGTACCTATGAAAAACTGTTTTTT. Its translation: CAWSVQDGTYEKLFF.

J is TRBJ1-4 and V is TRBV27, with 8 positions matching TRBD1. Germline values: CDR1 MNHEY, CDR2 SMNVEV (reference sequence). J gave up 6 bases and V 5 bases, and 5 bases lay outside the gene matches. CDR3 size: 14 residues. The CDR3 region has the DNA TGTGCCAGCAGTCTTCGACAGGGGCATGAAAAACTGTTTTTT. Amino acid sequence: CASSLRQGHEKLFF.

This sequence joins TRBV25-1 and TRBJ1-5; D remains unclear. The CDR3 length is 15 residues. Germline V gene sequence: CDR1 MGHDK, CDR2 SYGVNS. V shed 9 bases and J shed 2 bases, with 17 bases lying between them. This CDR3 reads CASYVAGTGNQPQHF. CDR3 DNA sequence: TGTGCCAGTTATGTGGCGGGCACGGGCAATCAGCCCCAGCATTTT. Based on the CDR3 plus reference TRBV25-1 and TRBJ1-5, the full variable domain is EADIYQTPRYLVIGTGKKITLECSQTMGHDKMYWYQQDPGMELHLIHYSYGVNSTEKGDLSSESTVSRIRTEHFPLTLESARPSHTSQYLCASYVAGTGNQPQHFGDGTRLSIL.